The T cell receptor beta chain described here comes from a study of technical replicates of blood from a handful of donors. The germline V and J ends were trimmed by 4 bases and 0 bases, with 11 bases remaining between them. The CDR3 has 14 residues. CDR1 is SQVTM, CDR2 ANQGSEA, per germline. Assay used: immunoSEQ multiplex PCR; TCRdb lists only in-frame clones, some missing. Of tens of thousands of clones listed, around 97% are singletons. This TCR derives from a human donor in good health. The chain recombines TRBV29-1 with TRBJ2-3; TRBD2 might be the D (6 bases). The sequencing input was T cells isolated from PBMCs. The CDR3 here is CSVVGGRSTDTQYF. In DNA form, the CDR3 reads TGCAGCGTTGTTGGAGGGCGCAGCACAGATACGCAGTATTTT.